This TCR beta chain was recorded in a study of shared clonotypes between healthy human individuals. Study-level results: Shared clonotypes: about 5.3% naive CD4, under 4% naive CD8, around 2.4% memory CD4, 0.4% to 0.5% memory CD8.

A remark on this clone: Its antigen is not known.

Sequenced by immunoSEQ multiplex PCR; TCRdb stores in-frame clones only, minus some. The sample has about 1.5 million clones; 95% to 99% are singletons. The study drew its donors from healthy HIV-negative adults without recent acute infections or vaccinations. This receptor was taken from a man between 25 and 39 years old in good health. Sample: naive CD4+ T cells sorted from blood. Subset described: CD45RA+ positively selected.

The CDR3 coding sequence is TGCAGCGTTGAGTGGGAGTACAATGAGCAGTTCTTC. Its translation is CSVEWEYNEQFF. The rearrangement joins TRBV29-1 to TRBJ2-1; D is perhaps TRBD2 (5 bases). Germline-derived CDR1 and CDR2 are SQVTM and ANQGSEA. This CDR3 contains 12 residues. The germline V and J ends were trimmed by 3 bases and 4 bases, with 7 bases remaining between them.